This T cell receptor beta chain was found in a study of T cells expressing NK-cell markers. Across the whole study: The TCR beta repertoires were obtained from sorted CD3+CD56+NKG2C+, CD3+CD56+NKG2C- and CD3+CD56-NKG2C+ T cells. One of eight sequenced donors was HCMV-seronegative; the other seven were seropositive.

TCRdb reanalyzed the 5' RACE reads, giving one entry per CDR3 protein sequence and no DNA. The sample data list more than 400,000 distinct CDR3 sequences. Overall study results and limits: CD8+ T cells in roughly six donors included dominant NKG2C+ clonotypes at 1.0-7.0%. In several donors, these clonotypes also led the CD3+CD56-NKG2C+ fraction.

Points on this clonotype: Its cognate antigen is unknown.

Germline V lookup: CDR1 SGHTA, CDR2 FQGNSA. This CDR3 has 13 amino acids. Sequencing was done on a sample of blood T cells: a sorted CD56 or NKG2C T cell subset, CD4+ or CD8+ T cells, or bulk PBMC T cells (not recorded which). The V and J genes are TRBV7-2 and TRBJ2-1; TCRdb's D call of TRBD1 is untestable without DNA. This receptor was obtained from a woman aged 18-70 years in good health. The CDR3 sequence: CASSLVERHEQFF.